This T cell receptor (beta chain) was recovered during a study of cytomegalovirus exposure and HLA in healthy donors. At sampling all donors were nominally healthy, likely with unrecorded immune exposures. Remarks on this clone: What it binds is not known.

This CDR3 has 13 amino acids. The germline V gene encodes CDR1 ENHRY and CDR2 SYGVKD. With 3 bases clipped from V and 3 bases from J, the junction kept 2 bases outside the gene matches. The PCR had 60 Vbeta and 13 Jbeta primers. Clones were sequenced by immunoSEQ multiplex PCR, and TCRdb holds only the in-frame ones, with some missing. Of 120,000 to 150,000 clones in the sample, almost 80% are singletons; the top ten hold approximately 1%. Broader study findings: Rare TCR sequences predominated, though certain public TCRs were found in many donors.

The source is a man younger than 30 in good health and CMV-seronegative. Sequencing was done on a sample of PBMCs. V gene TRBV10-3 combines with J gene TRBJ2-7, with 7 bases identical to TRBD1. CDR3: CAISDRTGYEQYF. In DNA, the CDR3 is TGTGCCATCAGTGATAGGACAGGCTACGAGCAGTACTTC.